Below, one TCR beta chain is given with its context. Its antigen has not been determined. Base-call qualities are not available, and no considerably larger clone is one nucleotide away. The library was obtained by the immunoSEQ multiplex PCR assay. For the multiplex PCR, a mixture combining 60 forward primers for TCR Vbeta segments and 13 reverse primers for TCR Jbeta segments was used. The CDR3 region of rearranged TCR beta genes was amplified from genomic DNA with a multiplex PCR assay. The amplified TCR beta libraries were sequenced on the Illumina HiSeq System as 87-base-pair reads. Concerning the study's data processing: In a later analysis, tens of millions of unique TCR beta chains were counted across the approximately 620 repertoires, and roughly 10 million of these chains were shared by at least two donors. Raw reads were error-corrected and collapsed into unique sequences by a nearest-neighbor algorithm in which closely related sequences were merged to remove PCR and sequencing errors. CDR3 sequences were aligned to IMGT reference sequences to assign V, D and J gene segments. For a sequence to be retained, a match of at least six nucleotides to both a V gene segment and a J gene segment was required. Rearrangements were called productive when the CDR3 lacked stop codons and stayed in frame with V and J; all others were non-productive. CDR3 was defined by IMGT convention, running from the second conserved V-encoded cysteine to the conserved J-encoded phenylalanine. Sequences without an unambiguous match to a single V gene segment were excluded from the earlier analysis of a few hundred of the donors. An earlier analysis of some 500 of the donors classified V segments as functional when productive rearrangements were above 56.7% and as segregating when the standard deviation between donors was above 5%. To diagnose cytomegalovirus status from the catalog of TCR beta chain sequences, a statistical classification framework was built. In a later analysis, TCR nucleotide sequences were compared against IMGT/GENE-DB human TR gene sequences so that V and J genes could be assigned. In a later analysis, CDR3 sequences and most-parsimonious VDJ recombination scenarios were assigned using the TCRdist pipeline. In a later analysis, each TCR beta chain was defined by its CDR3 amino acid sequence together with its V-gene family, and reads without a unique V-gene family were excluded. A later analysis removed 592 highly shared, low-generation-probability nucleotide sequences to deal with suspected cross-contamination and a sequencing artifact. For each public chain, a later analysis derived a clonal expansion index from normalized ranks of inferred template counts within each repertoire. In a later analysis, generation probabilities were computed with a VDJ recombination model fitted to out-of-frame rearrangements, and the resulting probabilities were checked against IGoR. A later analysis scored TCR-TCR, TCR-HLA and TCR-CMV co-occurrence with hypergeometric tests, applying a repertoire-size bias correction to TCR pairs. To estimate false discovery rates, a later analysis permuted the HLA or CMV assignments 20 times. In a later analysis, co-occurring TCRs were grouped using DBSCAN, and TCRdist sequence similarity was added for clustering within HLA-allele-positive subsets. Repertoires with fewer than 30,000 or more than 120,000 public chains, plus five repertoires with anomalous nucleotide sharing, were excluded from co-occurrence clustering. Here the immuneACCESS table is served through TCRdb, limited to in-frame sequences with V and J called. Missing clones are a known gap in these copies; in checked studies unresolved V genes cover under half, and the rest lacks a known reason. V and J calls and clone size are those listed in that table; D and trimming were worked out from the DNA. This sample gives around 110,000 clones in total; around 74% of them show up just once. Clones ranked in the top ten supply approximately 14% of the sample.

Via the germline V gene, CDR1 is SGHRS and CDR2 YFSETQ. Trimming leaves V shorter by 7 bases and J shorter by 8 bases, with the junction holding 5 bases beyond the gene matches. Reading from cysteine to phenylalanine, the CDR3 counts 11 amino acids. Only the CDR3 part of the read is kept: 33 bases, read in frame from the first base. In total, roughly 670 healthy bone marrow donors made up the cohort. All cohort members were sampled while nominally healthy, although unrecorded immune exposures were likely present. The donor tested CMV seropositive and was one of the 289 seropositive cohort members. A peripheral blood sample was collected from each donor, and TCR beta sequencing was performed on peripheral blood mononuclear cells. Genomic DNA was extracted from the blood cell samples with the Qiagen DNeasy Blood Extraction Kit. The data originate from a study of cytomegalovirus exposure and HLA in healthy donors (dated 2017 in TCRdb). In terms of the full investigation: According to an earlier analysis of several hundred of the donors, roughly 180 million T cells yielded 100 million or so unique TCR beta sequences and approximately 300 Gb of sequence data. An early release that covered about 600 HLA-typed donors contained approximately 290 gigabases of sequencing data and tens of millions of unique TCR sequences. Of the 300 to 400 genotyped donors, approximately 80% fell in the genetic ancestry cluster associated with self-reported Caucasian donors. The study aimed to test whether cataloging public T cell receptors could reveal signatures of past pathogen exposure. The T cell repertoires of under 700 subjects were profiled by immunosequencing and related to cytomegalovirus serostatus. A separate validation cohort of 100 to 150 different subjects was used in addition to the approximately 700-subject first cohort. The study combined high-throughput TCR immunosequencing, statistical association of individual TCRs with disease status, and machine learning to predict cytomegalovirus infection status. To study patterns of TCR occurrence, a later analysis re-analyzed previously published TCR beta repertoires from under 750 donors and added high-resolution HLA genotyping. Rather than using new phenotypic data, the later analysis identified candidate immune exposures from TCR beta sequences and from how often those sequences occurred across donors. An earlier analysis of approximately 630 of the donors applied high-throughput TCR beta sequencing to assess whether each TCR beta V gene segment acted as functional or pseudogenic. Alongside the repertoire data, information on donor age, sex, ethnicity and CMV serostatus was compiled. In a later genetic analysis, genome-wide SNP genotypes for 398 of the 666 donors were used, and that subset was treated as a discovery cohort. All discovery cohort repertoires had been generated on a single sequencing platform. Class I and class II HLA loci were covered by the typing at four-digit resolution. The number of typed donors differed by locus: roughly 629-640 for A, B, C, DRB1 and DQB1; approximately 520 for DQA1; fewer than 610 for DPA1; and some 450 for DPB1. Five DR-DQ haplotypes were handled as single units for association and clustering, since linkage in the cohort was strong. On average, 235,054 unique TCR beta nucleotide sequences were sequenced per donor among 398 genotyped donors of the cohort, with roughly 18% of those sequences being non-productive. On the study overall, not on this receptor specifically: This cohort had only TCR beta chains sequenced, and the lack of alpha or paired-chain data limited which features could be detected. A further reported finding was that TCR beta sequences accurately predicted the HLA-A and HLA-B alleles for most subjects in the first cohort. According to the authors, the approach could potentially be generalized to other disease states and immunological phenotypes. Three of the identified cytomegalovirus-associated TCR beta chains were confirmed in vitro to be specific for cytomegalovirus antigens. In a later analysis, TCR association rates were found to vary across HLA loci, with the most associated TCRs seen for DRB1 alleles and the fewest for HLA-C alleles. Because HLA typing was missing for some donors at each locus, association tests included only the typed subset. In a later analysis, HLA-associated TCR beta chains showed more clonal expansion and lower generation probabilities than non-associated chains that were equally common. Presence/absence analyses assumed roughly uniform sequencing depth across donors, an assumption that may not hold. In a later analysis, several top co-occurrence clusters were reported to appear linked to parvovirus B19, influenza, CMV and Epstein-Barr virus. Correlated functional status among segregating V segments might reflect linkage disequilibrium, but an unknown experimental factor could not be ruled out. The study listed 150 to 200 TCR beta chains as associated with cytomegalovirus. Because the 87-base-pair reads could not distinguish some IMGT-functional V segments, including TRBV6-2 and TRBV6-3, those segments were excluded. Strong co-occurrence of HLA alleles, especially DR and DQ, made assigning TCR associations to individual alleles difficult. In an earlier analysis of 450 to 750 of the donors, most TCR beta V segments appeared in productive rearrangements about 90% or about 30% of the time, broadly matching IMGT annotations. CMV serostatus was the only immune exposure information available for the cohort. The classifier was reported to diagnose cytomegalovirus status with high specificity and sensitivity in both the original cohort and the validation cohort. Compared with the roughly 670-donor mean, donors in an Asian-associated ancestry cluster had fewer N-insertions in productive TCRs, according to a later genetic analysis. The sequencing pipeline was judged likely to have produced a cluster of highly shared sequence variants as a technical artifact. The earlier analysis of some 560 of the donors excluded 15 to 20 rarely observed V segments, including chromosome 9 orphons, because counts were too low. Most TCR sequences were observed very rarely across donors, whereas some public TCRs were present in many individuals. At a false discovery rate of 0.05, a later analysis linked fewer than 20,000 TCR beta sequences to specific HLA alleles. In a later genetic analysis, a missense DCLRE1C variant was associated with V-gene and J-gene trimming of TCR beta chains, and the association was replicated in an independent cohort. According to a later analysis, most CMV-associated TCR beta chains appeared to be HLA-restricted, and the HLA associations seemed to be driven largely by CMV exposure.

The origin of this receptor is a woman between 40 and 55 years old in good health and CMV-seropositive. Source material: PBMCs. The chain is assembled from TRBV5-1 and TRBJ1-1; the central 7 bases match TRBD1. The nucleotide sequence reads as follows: TGCGCCAGCCACACAGGGGCAGAAGCTTTCTTT. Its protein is CASHTGAEAFF.